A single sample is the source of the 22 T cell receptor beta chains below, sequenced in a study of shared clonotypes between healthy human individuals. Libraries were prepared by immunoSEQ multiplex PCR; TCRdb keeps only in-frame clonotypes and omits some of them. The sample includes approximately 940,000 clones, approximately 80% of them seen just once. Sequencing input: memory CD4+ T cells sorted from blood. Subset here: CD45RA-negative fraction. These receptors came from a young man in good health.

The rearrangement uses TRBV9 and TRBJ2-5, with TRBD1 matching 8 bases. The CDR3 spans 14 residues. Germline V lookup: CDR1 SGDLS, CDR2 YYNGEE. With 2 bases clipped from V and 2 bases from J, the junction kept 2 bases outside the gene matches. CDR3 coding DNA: TGTGCCAGCAGCGTCACAGGGGGACAAGAGACCCAGTACTTC. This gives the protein CASSVTGGQETQYF. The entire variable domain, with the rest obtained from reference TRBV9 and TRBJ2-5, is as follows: DSGVTQTPKHLITATGQRVTLRCSPRSGDLSVYWYQQSLDQGLQFLIQYYNGEERAKGNILERFSAQQFPDLHSELNLSSLELGDSALYFCASSVTGGQETQYFGPGTRLLVL.

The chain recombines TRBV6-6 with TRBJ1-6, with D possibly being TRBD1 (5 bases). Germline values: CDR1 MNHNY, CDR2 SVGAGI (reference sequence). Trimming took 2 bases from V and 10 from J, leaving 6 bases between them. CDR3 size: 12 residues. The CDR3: CASSYGDSPLHF. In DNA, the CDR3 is TGTGCCAGCAGTTACGGGGACTCACCCCTCCACTTT.

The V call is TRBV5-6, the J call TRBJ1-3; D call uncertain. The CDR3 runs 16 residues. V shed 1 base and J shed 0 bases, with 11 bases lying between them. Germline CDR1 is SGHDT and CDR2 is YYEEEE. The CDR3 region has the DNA TGTGCCAGCAGCTTGCGACTCTTGAGCTCTGGAAACACCATATATTTT. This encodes CASSLRLLSSGNTIYF.

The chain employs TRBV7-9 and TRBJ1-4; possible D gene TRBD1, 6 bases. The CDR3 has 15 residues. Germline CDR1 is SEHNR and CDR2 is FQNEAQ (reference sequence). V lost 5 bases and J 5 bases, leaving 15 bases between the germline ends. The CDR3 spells CASSRYRDANEKLFF. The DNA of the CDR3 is TGTGCCAGCAGCCGGTACAGGGACGCAAATGAAAAACTGTTTTTT.

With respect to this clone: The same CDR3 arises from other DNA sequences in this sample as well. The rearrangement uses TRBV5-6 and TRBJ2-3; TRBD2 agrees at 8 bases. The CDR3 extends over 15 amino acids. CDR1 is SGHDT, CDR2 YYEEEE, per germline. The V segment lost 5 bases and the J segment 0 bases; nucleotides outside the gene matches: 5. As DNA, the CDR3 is TGTGCCAGCAGTCCCCTAGCGGGCAGCACAGATACGCAGTATTTT. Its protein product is CASSPLAGSTDTQYF.

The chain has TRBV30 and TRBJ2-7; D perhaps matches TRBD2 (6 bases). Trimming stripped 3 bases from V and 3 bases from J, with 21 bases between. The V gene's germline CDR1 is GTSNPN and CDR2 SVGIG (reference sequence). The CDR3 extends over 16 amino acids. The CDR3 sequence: CAWRGWGTSKDYEQYF. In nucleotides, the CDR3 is TGTGCCTGGAGGGGTTGGGGAACTAGCAAAGACTACGAGCAGTACTTC.

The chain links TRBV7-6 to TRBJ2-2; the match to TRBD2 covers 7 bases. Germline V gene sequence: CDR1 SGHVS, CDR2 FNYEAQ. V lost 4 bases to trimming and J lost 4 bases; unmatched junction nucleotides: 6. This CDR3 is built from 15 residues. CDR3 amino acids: CASSSVRTSTGELFF. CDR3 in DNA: TGTGCCAGCAGCTCCGTCCGGACTAGCACCGGGGAGCTGTTTTTT.

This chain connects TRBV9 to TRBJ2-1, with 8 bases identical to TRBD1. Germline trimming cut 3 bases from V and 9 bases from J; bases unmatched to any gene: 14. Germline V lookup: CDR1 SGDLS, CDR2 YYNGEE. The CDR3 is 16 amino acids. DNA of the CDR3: TGTGCCAGCAGCGCGGTAGGAGGACAGGGAAAGGGTGAGCAGTTCTTC. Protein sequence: CASSAVGGQGKGEQFF.

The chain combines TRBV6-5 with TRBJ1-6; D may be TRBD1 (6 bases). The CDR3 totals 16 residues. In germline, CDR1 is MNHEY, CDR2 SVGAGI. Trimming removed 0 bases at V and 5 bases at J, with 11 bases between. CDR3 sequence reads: CASSYSGGQDNSPLHF. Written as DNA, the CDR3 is TGTGCCAGCAGTTACTCGGGGGGACAAGATAATTCACCCCTCCACTTT.

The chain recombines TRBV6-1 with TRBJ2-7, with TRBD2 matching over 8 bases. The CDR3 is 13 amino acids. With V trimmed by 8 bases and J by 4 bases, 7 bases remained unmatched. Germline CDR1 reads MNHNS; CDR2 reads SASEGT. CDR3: CASLVAGLYEQYF. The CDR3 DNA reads TGTGCCAGCCTTGTAGCGGGATTATACGAGCAGTACTTC.

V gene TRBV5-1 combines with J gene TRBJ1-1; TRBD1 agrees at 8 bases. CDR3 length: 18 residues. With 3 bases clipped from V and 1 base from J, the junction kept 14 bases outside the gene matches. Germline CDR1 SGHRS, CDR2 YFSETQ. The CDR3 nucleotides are TGCGCCAGCAGCTCCTCTCGACCAGGGGGCCCCGGGAACACTGAAGCTTTCTTT. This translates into CASSSSRPGGPGNTEAFF.

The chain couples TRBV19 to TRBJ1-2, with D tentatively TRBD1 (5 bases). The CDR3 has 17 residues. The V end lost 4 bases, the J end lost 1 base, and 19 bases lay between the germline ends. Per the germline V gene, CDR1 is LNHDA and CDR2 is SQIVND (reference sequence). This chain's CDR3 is CASSTASVTGLNYGYTF. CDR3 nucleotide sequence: TGTGCCAGTAGTACCGCCTCCGTGACGGGACTTAACTATGGCTACACCTTC.

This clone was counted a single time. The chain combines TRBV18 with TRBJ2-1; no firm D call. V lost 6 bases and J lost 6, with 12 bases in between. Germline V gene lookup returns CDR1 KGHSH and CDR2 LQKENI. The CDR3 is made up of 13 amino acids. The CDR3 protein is CASSDRLRNEQFF. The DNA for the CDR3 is TGTGCCAGCTCCGACCGGTTACGCAATGAGCAGTTCTTC.

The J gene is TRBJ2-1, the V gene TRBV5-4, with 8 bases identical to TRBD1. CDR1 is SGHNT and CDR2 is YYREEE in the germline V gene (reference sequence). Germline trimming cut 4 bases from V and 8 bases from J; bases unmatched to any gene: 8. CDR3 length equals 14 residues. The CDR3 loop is CASSRESGGHEQFF. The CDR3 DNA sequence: TGTGCCAGCAGCCGGGAGTCAGGGGGCCATGAGCAGTTCTTC.

CDR3 loop: CASSEGETQYF. CDR3 coding DNA: TGTGCCAGCAGCGAGGGGGAGACCCAGTACTTC. This chain links TRBV9 with TRBJ2-5; D is possibly TRBD1 (5 bases). The CDR3 consists of 11 residues. The V end lost 3 bases, the J end lost 5 bases, and 5 bases lay between the germline ends. The germline gives CDR1 SGDLS, CDR2 YYNGEE.

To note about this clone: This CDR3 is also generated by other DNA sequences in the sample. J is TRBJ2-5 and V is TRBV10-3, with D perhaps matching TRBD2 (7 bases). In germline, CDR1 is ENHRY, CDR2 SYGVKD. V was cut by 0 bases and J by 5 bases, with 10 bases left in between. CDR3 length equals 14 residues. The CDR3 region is CAISESGGLETQYF. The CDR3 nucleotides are TGTGCCATCAGTGAGTCGGGGGGGCTTGAGACCCAGTACTTC.

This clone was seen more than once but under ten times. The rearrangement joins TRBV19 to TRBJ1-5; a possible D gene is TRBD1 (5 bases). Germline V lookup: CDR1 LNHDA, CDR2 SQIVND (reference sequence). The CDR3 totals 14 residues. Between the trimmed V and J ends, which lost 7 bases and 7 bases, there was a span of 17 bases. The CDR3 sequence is CASIPQRGGQPQHF. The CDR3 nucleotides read TGTGCCAGTATCCCTCAACGGGGCGGGCAGCCCCAGCATTTT. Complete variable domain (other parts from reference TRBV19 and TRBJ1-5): DGGITQSPKYLFRKEGQNVTLSCEQNLNHDAMYWYRQDPGQGLRLIYYSQIVNDFQKGDIAEGYSVSREKKESFPLTVTSAQKNPTAFYLCASIPQRGGQPQHFGDGTRLSIL.

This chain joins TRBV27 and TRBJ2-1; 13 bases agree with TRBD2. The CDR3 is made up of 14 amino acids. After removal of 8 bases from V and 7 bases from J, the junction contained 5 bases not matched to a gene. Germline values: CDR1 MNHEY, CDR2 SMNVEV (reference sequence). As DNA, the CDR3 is TGTGCCAGCCTCGGACTAGCGGGAGTGAATGAGCAGTTCTTC. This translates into CASLGLAGVNEQFF.

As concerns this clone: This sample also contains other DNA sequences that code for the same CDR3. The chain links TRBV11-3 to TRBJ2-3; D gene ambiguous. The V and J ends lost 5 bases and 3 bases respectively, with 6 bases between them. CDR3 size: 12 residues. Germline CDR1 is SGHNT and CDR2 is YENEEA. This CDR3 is CASSPGTDTQYF. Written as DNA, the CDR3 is TGTGCCAGCAGCCCCGGTACAGATACGCAGTATTTT. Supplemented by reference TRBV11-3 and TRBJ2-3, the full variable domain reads EAGVVQSPRYKIIEKKQPVAFWCNPISGHNTLYWYLQNLGQGPELLIRYENEEAVDDSQLPKDRFSAERLKGVDSTLKIQPAELGDSAVYLCASSPGTDTQYFGPGTRLTVL.

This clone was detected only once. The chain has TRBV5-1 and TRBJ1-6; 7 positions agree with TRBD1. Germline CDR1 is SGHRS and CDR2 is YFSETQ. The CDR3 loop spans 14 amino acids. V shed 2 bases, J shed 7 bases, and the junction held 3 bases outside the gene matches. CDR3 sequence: CASSLSTGNSPLHF. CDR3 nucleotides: TGCGCCAGCAGCTTATCGACAGGGAATTCACCCCTCCACTTT.

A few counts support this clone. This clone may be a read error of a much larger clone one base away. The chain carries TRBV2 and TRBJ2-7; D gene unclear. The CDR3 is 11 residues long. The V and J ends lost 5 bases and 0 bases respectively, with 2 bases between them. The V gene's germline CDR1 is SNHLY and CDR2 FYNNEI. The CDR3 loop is CASSFSYEQYF. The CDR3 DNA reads TGTGCCAGCAGTTTCTCCTACGAGCAGTACTTC.

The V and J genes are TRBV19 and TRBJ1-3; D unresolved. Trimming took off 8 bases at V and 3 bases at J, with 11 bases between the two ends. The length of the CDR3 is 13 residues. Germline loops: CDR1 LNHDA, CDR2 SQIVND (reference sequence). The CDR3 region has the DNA TGTGCCAGTCAAAGCGAGGTTGGAAACACCATATATTTT. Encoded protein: CASQSEVGNTIYF.